One and the same sample provided the 16 T cell receptor beta chains below, sequenced in a study of spatial heterogeneity in lung cancer. Each CDR3 protein gets one entry after TCRdb re-called the 5' RACE reads with MiXCR. The profile shows 15,000 to 20,000 distinct CDR3 sequences, roughly 7% of them singletons. Time point noted: sample taken at primary tumor resection. Study results and caveats: Within tumors, counts of expanded alpha and beta TCRs tracked tumor mutation counts.

What these receptors recognize is not known. Sequenced material: lung tumor tissue, taken at surgery. The origin of the receptors is a female donor with early-stage non-small cell lung cancer.

This clonotype was recorded at least ten times. This chain uses TRBV3-1 with TRBJ1-1; unclear D gene. V lost 0 bases, J lost 2 bases, and 13 bases lay in between. The length of the CDR3 is 16 residues. Germline V gives CDR1 LGHDT, CDR2 YNNKEL (reference sequence). CDR3 nucleotides: TGTGCCAGCAGCCAAGAAGGCTGGCGGGGAAACACTGAAGCTTTCTTT. Amino acid sequence: CASSQEGWRGNTEAFF.

The V and J genes are TRBV4-1 and TRBJ1-4; a weak D match, TRBD1 (5 bases). This CDR3 has 16 residues. V was clipped by 0 bases and J by 4 bases, with 12 bases between them. Germline CDR1 reads MGHRA; CDR2 reads YSYEKL. The CDR3 loop is CASSQERRQRNEKLFF. The CDR3 bases are TGCGCCAGCAGCCAAGAGCGGAGACAGCGTAATGAAAAACTGTTTTTT.

This clonotype was seen at least ten times. The chain uses TRBV12-3 or TRBV12-4 and TRBJ2-3; unclear D gene. The V gene lost 1 base and the J gene lost 1 base, with 6 bases spanning the gap. The CDR3 extends over 14 amino acids. The CDR3 DNA reads TGTGCCAGCAGTTTAGGTAGGGGCACAGATACGCAGTATTTT. Protein product: CASSLGRGTDTQYF.

This clonotype came up many times. The J gene is TRBJ1-4, the V gene TRBV7-2; D remains ambiguous. This CDR3 has 13 residues. Germline loops: CDR1 SGHTA, CDR2 FQGNSA. Trimming shortened V by 5 bases and J by 8 bases, and 12 bases separated the two germline ends. DNA for the CDR3: TGTGCCAGCAGCGACGGTGGTGGGGAAAAACTGTTTTTT. This encodes CASSDGGGEKLFF.

This clonotype was counted many times. The gene calls are TRBV5-1 and TRBJ2-3; D not resolved. The CDR3 is 14 amino acids. Trimming left V 0 bases short and J 6 bases short, with 11 bases between. Germline CDR1 is SGHRS and CDR2 is YFSETQ. The CDR3 spells CASSLDQATDTQYF. The CDR3 DNA sequence: TGCGCCAGCAGCTTGGACCAGGCCACGGATACGCAGTATTTT.

This clonotype came up many times. The chain carries TRBV20-1 and TRBJ2-1, with 10 positions matching TRBD2. The CDR3 is 14 residues long. Germline assignment: CDR1 DFQATT and CDR2 SNEGSKA (reference sequence). J gave up 6 bases and V 4 bases, and 6 bases lay outside the gene matches. CDR3 nucleotides: TGCAGTGCTATTCCTAGCGGGGGCCCCAATGAGCAGTTCTTC. Translating gives CSAIPSGGPNEQFF.

This clonotype has just a few counts. The rearrangement uses TRBV12-5 and TRBJ2-5; D gene ambiguous. The CDR3 sequence is 12 residues long. CDR1 is LGHNT and CDR2 is FRNRAP in the germline V gene. The germline V and J ends were trimmed by 6 bases and 4 bases, with 9 bases remaining between them. CDR3 sequence: CASGPFRETQYF. In nucleotides, the CDR3 is TGTGCTAGTGGCCCCTTTAGAGAGACCCAGTACTTC.

The genes are TRBV20-1 and TRBJ2-7; possibly TRBD1 for D (6 bases). Germline CDR1 reads DFQATT; CDR2 reads SNEGSKA (reference sequence). Trimming took 6 bases from V and 5 from J, leaving 20 bases between them. The CDR3 has 14 amino acids. DNA of the CDR3: TGCAGTGCACCGGACAAGGGACAAAACAACGAGCAGTACTTC. It encodes CSAPDKGQNNEQYF.

A few counts support this clonotype. The chain couples TRBV14 to TRBJ1-5, with D possibly being TRBD1 (5 bases). The CDR3 is 13 residues long. V dropped 3 bases and J dropped 6 bases, with 9 bases sitting between them. CDR1 and CDR2 (germline): SGHDN, FVKESK. CDR3 coding DNA: TGTGCCAGCAGCCACCCGGGGACTCAGCCCCAGCATTTT. Residues: CASSHPGTQPQHF. Combining the CDR3 with reference TRBV14 and TRBJ1-5 gives the whole variable domain EAGVTQFPSHSVIEKGQTVTLRCDPISGHDNLYWYRRVMGKEIKFLLHFVKESKQDESGMPNNRFLAERTGGTYSTLKVQPAELEDSGVYFCASSHPGTQPQHFGDGTRLSIL.

This clonotype was counted ten times or more. The rearrangement joins TRBV9 to TRBJ1-1; D might be TRBD1 (6 bases). Germline assignment: CDR1 SGDLS and CDR2 YYNGEE. CDR3 length: 15 residues. Trimming took 3 bases from V and 1 from J, leaving 13 bases between them. Here the CDR3 reads CASSGTGFSNTEAFF. As DNA, the CDR3 is TGTGCCAGCAGCGGTACAGGGTTCTCGAACACTGAAGCTTTCTTT.

This clonotype was observed many times. CDR3 DNA: TGCGCCAGCAGCTTGTGGGCAGGGGGCACTGAAGCTTTCTTT. This gives the protein CASSLWAGGTEAFF. This chain connects TRBV5-1 to TRBJ1-1, with 7 bases identical to TRBD1. The germline gives CDR1 SGHRS, CDR2 YFSETQ. The CDR3 has 14 amino acids. The V gene end was trimmed by 1 base and the J gene end by 4 bases; junction bases not matched to a gene: 4. Together with reference TRBV5-1 and TRBJ1-1, the CDR3 gives the full variable domain: KAGVTQTPRYLIKTRGQQVTLSCSPISGHRSVSWYQQTPGQGLQFLFEYFSETQRNKGNFPGRFSGRQFSNSRSEMNVSTLELGDSALYLCASSLWAGGTEAFFGQGTRLTVV.

This clonotype was seen at least ten times. The J gene is TRBJ1-1, the V gene TRBV7-9; 9 positions match TRBD1. CDR3 length equals 16 residues. Germline trimming cut 4 bases from V and 6 bases from J; bases unmatched to any gene: 12. Germline V gene data show CDR1 as SEHNR and CDR2 as FQNEAQ (reference sequence). The CDR3 region has the DNA TGTGCCAGCAGCTCCCCGTCCCGGGACAGGGTCGCTGAAGCTTTCTTT. Translating gives CASSSPSRDRVAEAFF. Combining the CDR3 with reference TRBV7-9 and TRBJ1-1 gives the whole variable domain DTGVSQNPRHKITKRGQNVTFRCDPISEHNRLYWYRQTLGQGPEFLTYFQNEAQLEKSRLLSDRFSAERPKGSFSTLEIQRTEQGDSAMYLCASSSPSRDRVAEAFFGQGTRLTVV.

This clonotype appeared once. Just one base apart from a much larger clone, this may be a read error. The V call is TRBV4-1, the J call TRBJ2-7; tentatively, D is TRBD1 or TRBD2 (6 bases each). The germline V gene has CDR1 MGHRA and CDR2 YSYEKL. This CDR3 has 20 amino acids. This CDR3 is CAGSQDLPLGGSGVPHEQYF. In DNA form, the CDR3 reads TGCGCCGGCAGCCAAGATCTTCCCCTAGGGGGGTCAGGGGTTCCCCACGAGCAGTACTTC.

This clonotype was observed at least ten times. This chain connects TRBV12-3 or TRBV12-4 to TRBJ1-5; D might be TRBD1 (5 bases). CDR3 length equals 15 residues. The V end lost 1 base, the J end lost 7 bases, and 14 bases lay between the germline ends. Here the CDR3 reads CASSLEGFEGQPQHF. The CDR3 DNA sequence: TGTGCCAGCAGTTTAGAAGGTTTTGAGGGGCAGCCCCAGCATTTT.

The chain uses TRBV3-1 and TRBJ2-7; TRBD1 or TRBD2 may be the D gene (6 bases each). V was shortened by 2 bases and J by 6 bases, with 20 bases between the two germline ends. Germline V CDR1 and CDR2: LGHDT, YNNKEL (reference sequence). The CDR3 is 16 amino acids. For the CDR3, the DNA is TGTGCCAGCAGCCAAAAGGGCGGAGGGGGGTCAGCCGAGCAGTACTTC. Residues: CASSQKGGGGSAEQYF.

This clonotype has a count of ten or more. The chain has TRBV5-1 and TRBJ2-5; D not resolved. V gave up 3 bases and J gave up 3 bases, with 6 bases separating them. The V gene's germline CDR1 is SGHRS and CDR2 YFSETQ. CDR3 size: 12 residues. In DNA form, the CDR3 reads TGCGCCAGCAGCTCCAACAAAGAGACCCAGTACTTC. Translating gives CASSSNKETQYF.